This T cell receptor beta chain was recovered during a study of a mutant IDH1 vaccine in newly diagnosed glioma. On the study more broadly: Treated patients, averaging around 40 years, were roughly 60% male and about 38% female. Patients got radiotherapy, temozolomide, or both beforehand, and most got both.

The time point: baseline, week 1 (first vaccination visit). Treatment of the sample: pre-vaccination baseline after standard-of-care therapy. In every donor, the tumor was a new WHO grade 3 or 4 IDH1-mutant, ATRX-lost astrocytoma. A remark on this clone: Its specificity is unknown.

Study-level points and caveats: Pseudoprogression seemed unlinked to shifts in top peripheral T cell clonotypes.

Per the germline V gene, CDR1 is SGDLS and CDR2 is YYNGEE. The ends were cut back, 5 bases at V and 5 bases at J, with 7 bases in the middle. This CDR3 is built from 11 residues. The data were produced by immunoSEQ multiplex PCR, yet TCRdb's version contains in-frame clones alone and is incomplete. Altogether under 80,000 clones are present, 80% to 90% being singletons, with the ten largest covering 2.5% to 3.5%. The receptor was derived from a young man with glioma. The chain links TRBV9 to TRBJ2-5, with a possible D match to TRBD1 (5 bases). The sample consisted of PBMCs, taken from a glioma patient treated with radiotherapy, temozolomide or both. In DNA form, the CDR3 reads TGTGCCAGCAGTAAGGGGGAGACCCAGTACTTC. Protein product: CASSKGETQYF.